This entry describes one T cell receptor beta chain. The data were produced by immunoSEQ multiplex PCR, yet TCRdb's version contains in-frame clones alone and is incomplete. The sample carries 150,000 to 200,000 clones, around 83% recorded once. This specimen comes from a study of blood T cell repertoires in COVID-19. V shed 4 bases, J shed 5 bases, and the junction held 7 bases outside the gene matches. The germline V gene encodes CDR1 MGHRA and CDR2 YSYEKL. The CDR3 is 15 amino acids. The sequencing sample was made of peripheral blood. The V and J genes are TRBV4-1 and TRBJ2-7; 11 bases fit TRBD1. The sequence derives from a man between 18 and 29 years old with acute or convalescent COVID-19. Here the CDR3 reads CASSPRDRGFHEQYF. The CDR3 DNA is TGCGCCAGCAGCCCCCGGGACAGGGGGTTCCACGAGCAGTACTTC.